Listed below are T cell receptor beta chains from one sample, sequenced in a study of T cell repertoires in cytomegalovirus infection. For these TCRs, the target antigens are not known. TCRdb reprocessed the reads with MiXCR, giving one entry per CDR3 protein. The table includes about 920,000 distinct CDR3 sequences, approximately 33% detected once. The sample in question was cultured CD8+ T cells from PBMCs, obtained from culture after CMV antigen stimulation. All receptors come from a human donor in good health (CMV status not recorded). Some clones in this sample may be carry-over from other donors' samples. Each CDR3 is given with its conserved first and last residue. The D gene is left open where the match is weak. Size tells how often a clone was seen (once, few, many) or the class of an expanded clone, and some rows leave it out.

TRBV7-9	.	few	TRBJ2-5	CASSQTAEGVWETQYF	TGTGCCAGCAGCCAAACGGCCGAGGGAGTATGGGAGACCCAGTACTTC
TRBV5-6	.	.	TRBJ2-5	CASSSHSVQETQYF	TGTGCCAGCAGCTCACACTCCGTACAAGAGACCCAGTACTTC
TRBV4-3	TRBD2	few	TRBJ2-2	CASSQDALAGPNTGELFF	TGCGCCAGCAGCCAAGATGCCCTAGCGGGCCCGAACACCGGGGAGCTGTTTTTT
TRBV5-1	.	.	TRBJ1-1	CASSVGHGNTEAFF	TGCGCCAGCAGCGTGGGACACGGGAACACTGAAGCTTTCTTT
TRBV24-1	.	many	TRBJ2-6	CATSDNRNSGANVLTF	TGTGCCACCAGTGACAACAGAAACTCTGGGGCCAACGTCCTGACTTTC
TRBV9	.	.	TRBJ1-6	CASSVDQDYNSPLHF	TGTGCCAGCAGCGTAGATCAGGACTATAATTCACCCCTCCACTTT
TRBV6-9	.	few	TRBJ1-4	CASVIESTNEKLFF	TGTGCCAGCGTTATTGAATCAACTAATGAAAAACTGTTTTTT
TRBV5-3	.	.	TRBJ1-1	CASSRPSGGTEAFF	TGTGCCAGCAGCCGCCCTTCAGGAGGCACTGAAGCTTTCTTT
TRBV29-1	TRBD1	.	TRBJ2-7	CSVTDRGYEQYF	TGCAGCGTTACGGACAGGGGCTACGAGCAGTACTTC
TRBV27	.	.	TRBJ2-1	CASRIGGKSSYNEQFF	TGTGCCAGCAGGATTGGGGGCAAAAGCTCCTACAATGAGCAGTTCTTC
TRBV11-3	.	.	TRBJ2-2	CASSFTSNTGELFF	TGTGCCAGCAGCTTCACCTCGAACACCGGGGAGCTGTTTTTT
TRBV5-1	.	.	TRBJ1-4	CASSSPGSEKLFF	TGCGCCAGCAGCTCCCCAGGGTCTGAAAAACTGTTTTTT
TRBV7-9	.	.	TRBJ2-7	CASSPPEKSLSYEQYF	TGTGCCAGCAGCCCACCCGAAAAATCCCTCTCCTACGAGCAGTACTTC
TRBV12-3/TRBV12-4	.	.	TRBJ1-2	CAGSLGLGTNYGYTF	TGTGCCGGCAGTTTAGGCTTAGGGACTAACTATGGCTACACCTTC
TRBV12-5	.	few	TRBJ2-1	CASGVTSYNEQFF	TGTGCTAGCGGTGTTACCTCCTACAATGAGCAGTTCTTC
TRBV6-1	.	few	TRBJ1-1	CASSELGATEAFF	TGTGCCAGCAGTGAACTTGGCGCCACTGAAGCTTTCTTT
TRBV19	TRBD1	.	TRBJ1-1	CASTHTGTVNTEAFF	TGTGCCAGTACTCATACCGGGACAGTGAACACTGAAGCTTTCTTT
TRBV4-1	.	.	TRBJ2-1	CASSLFTSNEQFF	TGCGCCAGCAGCCTTTTTACTAGCAATGAGCAGTTCTTC
TRBV11-1	.	many	TRBJ2-1	CASSPTGENEQFF	TGTGCCAGCAGCCCTACGGGGGAGAATGAGCAGTTCTTC
TRBV2	.	.	TRBJ2-5	CASSSDNFPSGQETQYF	TGTGCCAGCAGTAGTGATAACTTCCCCTCCGGTCAAGAGACCCAGTACTTC
TRBV6-8	.	.	TRBJ2-3	CASSYVDGNLRGTDTQYF	TGTGCCAGCAGTTACGTCGACGGGAACCTGAGAGGCACAGATACGCAGTATTTT
TRBV15	TRBD1	few	TRBJ2-2	CATSLGRGLTGELFF	TGTGCCACCAGTTTAGGCAGGGGGCTGACCGGGGAGCTGTTTTTT
TRBV7-2	TRBD2	many	TRBJ2-2	CASSLDPGGGAFGELFF	TGTGCCAGCAGCTTAGACCCCGGGGGGGGGGCATTCGGGGAGCTGTTTTTT
TRBV7-6	.	many	TRBJ1-2	CASSLTRTAGMGYGYTF	TGTGCCAGCAGCTTAACCCGGACAGCTGGAATGGGGTATGGCTACACCTTC
TRBV7-9	TRBD2	.	TRBJ2-7	CASSLTSGGAREQYF	TGTGCCAGCAGCCTCACTAGCGGGGGGGCCAGGGAGCAGTACTTC
TRBV6-6	TRBD2	.	TRBJ2-1	CASSYSASGGWSSYNEQFF	TGTGCCAGCAGTTACTCGGCTAGCGGGGGGTGGAGCTCCTACAATGAGCAGTTCTTC
TRBV4-2	TRBD1	few	TRBJ2-2	CASSASTGTNTGELFF	TGTGCCAGCAGCGCATCGACAGGGACGAACACCGGGGAGCTGTTTTTT
TRBV6-5	.	few	TRBJ2-3	CASSYGFADTQYF	TGTGCCAGCAGTTACGGTTTCGCAGATACGCAGTATTTT
TRBV7-9	.	many	TRBJ2-1	CASSLEGGYNEQFF	TGTGCCAGCAGCTTAGAGGGGGGATACAATGAGCAGTTCTTC
TRBV10-3	TRBD1	few	TRBJ1-1	CAISARLGQGAFF	TGTGCCATCAGTGCGCGCCTTGGACAGGGGGCTTTCTTT